The clone carrying this T cell receptor beta chain has a count of ten or more. The method was immunoSEQ multiplex PCR; TCRdb's version includes in-frame clones alone and lacks a portion of them. The sample records some 500,000 clones, 77% being singletons. The sample originates from a study of shared clonotypes between healthy human individuals. Germline CDR1 and CDR2: SGHTA and FQGNSA. V lost 6 bases and J lost 4, with 16 bases in between. The CDR3 is 15 residues long. This TCR derives from a middle-aged woman in good health. Some clones in this sample may be carry-over from other donors' samples. Sample: PBMCs. This rearrangement joins TRBV7-2 to TRBJ2-1, with a weak D call TRBD2 (6 bases). The CDR3 sequence is CASSTSTGVYNEQFF. As DNA, the CDR3 is TGTGCCAGCAGTACTTCTACGGGAGTTTACAATGAGCAGTTCTTC.